This entry is about one T cell receptor (beta chain). CDR3 size: 14 residues. Germline V CDR1 and CDR2: LNHNV, YYDKDF (reference sequence). V shed 0 bases and J shed 5 bases, with 8 bases lying between them. The TCR beta repertoire was assessed by survey-level immunoSEQ sequencing. Assay used: immunoSEQ multiplex PCR; TCRdb lists only in-frame clones, some missing. Of 68,000 or so clones listed, roughly 93% are singletons. This clonotype was sampled from a man aged 35-49 years with rheumatoid arthritis. The chain combines TRBV15 with TRBJ2-1; no clear D. Sequences were obtained from PBMCs. The CDR3 nucleotides read TGTGCCACCAGCAGAGATATACGGAACAATGAGCAGTTCTTC. It yields the protein CATSRDIRNNEQFF.